The 8 T cell receptor beta chains in this list originate from one sample, sequenced in a study of a mutant IDH1 vaccine in newly diagnosed glioma. The time point denotes: week 35, safety follow-up. Each dose delivered 300 ug of mutant IDH1 20-mer peptide subcutaneously with imiquimod. These TCRs are of unknown antigen specificity. Using immunoSEQ multiplex PCR, the repertoire was profiled, and TCRdb retains in-frame clones only, with some absent. The table has 26,000 or so clones, around 78% seen once. The specimen was PBMCs, collected from a glioma patient whose treatment included an IDH1 peptide vaccine. The receptors were gathered from a man aged 25 to 40 with glioma.

This sequence joins TRBV29-1 and TRBJ1-2; D is unresolved. This CDR3 has 11 residues. Trimming removed 5 bases from V and 5 bases from J, with 9 bases in between. Germline V gene lookup returns CDR1 SQVTM and CDR2 ANQGSEA. The CDR3 sequence: CSVREAYGYTF. CDR3 DNA sequence: TGCAGCGTTAGAGAGGCTTATGGCTACACCTTC.

The J gene is TRBJ1-6, the V gene TRBV6-5; 7 bases are shared with TRBD1. This CDR3 contains 15 residues. Germline values: CDR1 MNHEY, CDR2 SVGAGI. Unmatched junction bases numbered 6, after V lost 7 bases and J lost 3 bases. The CDR3 reads CASKGTAFYNSPLHF. Written as DNA, the CDR3 is TGTGCCAGCAAAGGGACAGCGTTCTATAATTCACCCCTCCACTTT.

The chain combines TRBV6-1 with TRBJ1-2; 12 positions agree with TRBD1. Germline values: CDR1 MNHNS, CDR2 SASEGT. The CDR3 extends over 15 amino acids. The ends lost 4 bases at V and 6 bases at J; junction bases unmatched: 6. The CDR3 region has the DNA TGTGCCAGCAGTGCCTCCGGGACAGGGGGCCATGGCTACACCTTC. Encoded protein: CASSASGTGGHGYTF.

This clone was detected only once. The CDR3 loop reads CASSLDSVSGANVLTF. The CDR3 DNA follows: TGTGCCAGCAGCTTAGATTCGGTCTCTGGGGCCAACGTCCTGACTTTC. V usage is TRBV7-8 and J usage is TRBJ2-6; D gene unclear. Germline CDR1 is SGHVS and CDR2 is FQNEAQ. This CDR3 has 16 amino acids. Trimming took 1 base from V and 0 from J, leaving 7 bases between them.

V gene TRBV7-2 combines with J gene TRBJ1-1; no reliable D call. V was cut by 6 bases and J by 1 base, with 9 bases left in between. The CDR3 spans 13 residues. The germline V gene encodes CDR1 SGHTA and CDR2 FQGNSA. DNA for the CDR3: TGTGCCAGCAGAAACAGTAAGAACACTGAAGCTTTCTTT. Residues: CASRNSKNTEAFF.

V and J are TRBV13 and TRBJ1-4; TRBD1 aligns across 12 bases. The V and J ends lost 3 bases and 7 bases, in that order; junction bases with no gene match: 3. The CDR3 loop spans 15 amino acids. Germline CDR1 PRHDT, CDR2 FYEKMQ (reference sequence). The CDR3 DNA sequence: TGTGCCAGCAGCTTGGGACAGGGGGCGTTTGAAAAACTGTTTTTT. Translating it yields CASSLGQGAFEKLFF.

V gene TRBV19 combines with J gene TRBJ1-5; no definite D call. From germline, CDR1 is LNHDA and CDR2 SQIVND (reference sequence). This CDR3 contains 13 residues. The V gene lost 6 bases and the J gene lost 2 bases, with 8 bases spanning the gap. DNA for the CDR3: TGTGCCAGTAGCGCGGGCGGCAATCAGCCCCAGCATTTT. Translated: CASSAGGNQPQHF.

The chain combines TRBV2 with TRBJ2-7, with 7 bases fitting TRBD1. This CDR3 has 14 amino acids. The ends lost 7 bases at V and 6 bases at J; junction bases unmatched: 12. CDR1 is SNHLY and CDR2 is FYNNEI in the germline V gene. The CDR3 nucleotides are TGTGCCAGCAAAGCCCCGACAGGGCGAGGCGAGCAGTACTTC. It encodes CASKAPTGRGEQYF.